This T cell receptor beta chain was sequenced during a study of blood T cell repertoires in COVID-19. The ends lost 4 bases at V and 5 bases at J; junction bases unmatched: 7. Germline CDR1 and CDR2: SEHNR and FQNEAQ (reference sequence). The CDR3 length is 15 residues. TCRdb's table, derived via immunoSEQ multiplex PCR, lists solely in-frame clones and lacks some. This table has over 100,000 clones, 70% to 90% appearing once. This sequence originates from a woman aged 55-69 years with acute or convalescent COVID-19. The chain has TRBV7-9 and TRBJ1-3; 8 bases agree with TRBD1. The sample consisted of peripheral blood. For the CDR3, the DNA is TGTGCCAGCAGCTCCCCGGGACAGGCACGAAACACCATATATTTT. This codes for CASSSPGQARNTIYF.